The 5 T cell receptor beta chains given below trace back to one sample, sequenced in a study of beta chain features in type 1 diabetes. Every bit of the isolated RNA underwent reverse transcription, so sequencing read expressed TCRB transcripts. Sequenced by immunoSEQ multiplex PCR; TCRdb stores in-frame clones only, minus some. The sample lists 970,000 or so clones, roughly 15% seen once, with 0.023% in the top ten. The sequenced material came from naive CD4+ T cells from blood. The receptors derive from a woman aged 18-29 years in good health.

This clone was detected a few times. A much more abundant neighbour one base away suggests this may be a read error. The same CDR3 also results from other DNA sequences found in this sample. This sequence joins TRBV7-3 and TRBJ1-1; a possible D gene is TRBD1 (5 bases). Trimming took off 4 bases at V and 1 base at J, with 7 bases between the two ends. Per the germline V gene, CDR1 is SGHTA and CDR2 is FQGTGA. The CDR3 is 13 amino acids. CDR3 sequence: CASSSDRNTEAFF. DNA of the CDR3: TGTGCCAGCAGCTCAGACAGGAACACTGAAGCTTTCTTT.

In nucleotides, the CDR3 is TGTGCCAGCAGCCCGCCTAGATCGAACACCGGGGAGCTGTTTTTT. It specifies CASSPPRSNTGELFF. The genes are TRBV14 and TRBJ2-2, with unresolved D. Germline assignment: CDR1 SGHDN and CDR2 FVKESK. The V and J ends lost 4 bases and 0 bases respectively, with 9 bases between them. This CDR3 contains 15 residues.

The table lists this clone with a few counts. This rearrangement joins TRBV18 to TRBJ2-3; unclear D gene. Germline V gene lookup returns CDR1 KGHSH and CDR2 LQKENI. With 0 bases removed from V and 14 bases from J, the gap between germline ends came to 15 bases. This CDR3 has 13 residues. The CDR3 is CASSPPMEAIGYF. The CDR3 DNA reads TGTGCCAGCTCACCACCGATGGAAGCGATAGGGTATTTT.

CDR3: CASTARTSPNTGELFF. CDR3 sequence (DNA): TGCGCCAGCACAGCTCGGACTAGCCCGAACACCGGGGAGCTGTTTTTT. The chain is built from TRBV5-1 and TRBJ2-2, with 8 bases aligning to TRBD2. In germline, CDR1 is SGHRS, CDR2 YFSETQ. The CDR3 runs to 16 residues. V trimming: 6 bases; J trimming: 0 bases; junction bases outside the gene matches: 7.

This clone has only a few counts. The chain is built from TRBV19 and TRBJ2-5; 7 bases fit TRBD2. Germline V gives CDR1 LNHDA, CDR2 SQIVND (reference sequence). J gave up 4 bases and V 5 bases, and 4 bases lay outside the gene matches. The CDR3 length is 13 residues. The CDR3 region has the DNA TGTGCCAGTAGTCCAGCGGGGTTAGAGACCCAGTACTTC. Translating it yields CASSPAGLETQYF.